This record looks at one T cell receptor beta chain sequence and its context. The data stem from a study of blood T cell repertoires in COVID-19. Study-level information: There were acute and convalescent COVID-19 samples, and they came from the United States, Italy and Spain. Sample material is recorded as cDNA or gDNA derived from T cells, B-cell-depleted T cells, or PBMCs.

The CDR3 extends over 15 amino acids. The germline CDR1 and CDR2 sequences are SGHKS and YYEKEE (reference sequence). Trimming took off 4 bases at V and 0 bases at J, with 14 bases between the two ends. Authors' analysis steps: Amplification of reference gene primers was used by the study to estimate nucleated cell counts. Sequenced by immunoSEQ multiplex PCR; TCRdb stores in-frame clones only, minus some. The V and J calls and clone size are taken from that table; D and trimming were inferred from the DNA. The table lists 30,000 to 45,000 clones, 85% to 90% of them singletons. Sequences were obtained from peripheral blood. The TCR originated in a man in his 70s with acute or convalescent COVID-19. The V gene is TRBV5-5, the J gene TRBJ2-7; D is uncertain. The CDR3 loop reads CASSLWVGDSYEQYF. In DNA form, the CDR3 reads TGTGCCAGCAGCCTGTGGGTTGGAGACTCCTACGAGCAGTACTTC.